This is a list of T cell receptor beta chains from one sample in a study of T cell responses to AZD1222 COVID-19 vaccine. The data were produced by immunoSEQ multiplex PCR, yet TCRdb's version contains in-frame clones alone and is incomplete. In the table there are approximately 93,000 clones, approximately 89% of which are singletons. Sequencing was performed on peripheral blood, taken 28 days after the second AZD1222 dose. The source of these receptors is an adult who received the AZD1222 COVID-19 vaccine. The CDR3 runs from the conserved cysteine through the conserved F or W. Fields, in order: V gene, J gene, clone size, D gene, CDR3 DNA, CDR3 protein. A D gene is named only where the DNA matches it firmly. Clone size is given for some rows only: seen once, a few or many times, or a class if the clone is expanded.

>TRBV7-8|TRBJ1-6|-|-
TGTGCCAGCAGCTTAGCATACGATGGGCGATTCTCTAATTCACCCCTCCACTTT
CASSLAYDGRFSNSPLHF
>TRBV19|TRBJ2-3|-|TRBD2
TGTGCCAGTAGACTAGCGGGGGGGCCAAATACGCAGTATTTT
CASRLAGGPNTQYF
>TRBV6-2/TRBV6-3|TRBJ1-5|-|TRBD1
TGTGCCAGCAGTGGGACAGGGGGAGGTCAGCCCCAGCATTTT
CASSGTGGGQPQHF
>TRBV15|TRBJ1-1|-|-
TGTGCCACCAGAATTCTCGCGCTACCCAGGGGAGGGAACACTGAAGCTTTCTTT
CATRILALPRGGNTEAFF
>TRBV7-8|TRBJ1-1|once|-
TGTGCCAGCAGCTTAGTTTTCACCGATTGGGGTGAAGCTTTCTTT
CASSLVFTDWGEAFF
>TRBV28|TRBJ2-7|few|TRBD1
TGTGCCAGCAGTGCACGGGACAGGGACTACGAGCAGTACTTC
CASSARDRDYEQYF
>TRBV30|TRBJ1-4|-|-
TGTGCCTGGAGTGGACAGTCTAATGAAAAACTGTTTTTT
CAWSGQSNEKLFF
>TRBV30|TRBJ2-1|-|-
TGTGCCTGGAGTGTAATTTTACAGGGATCTTGGAATGAGCAGTTCTTC
CAWSVILQGSWNEQFF
>TRBV7-9|TRBJ1-2|-|-
TGTGCCAGCAGCCCCCGCGTAAACGTAGAGCAACACTATGGCTACACCTTC
CASSPRVNVEQHYGYTF
>TRBV6-2/TRBV6-3|TRBJ2-5|-|-
TGTGCCAGCAGTCTGCGACGGACTGCTCAAGAGACCCAGTACTTC
CASSLRRTAQETQYF
>TRBV24-1|TRBJ2-1|-|-
TGTGCCACCAGTGCCAGTGGCAGGGCTGTCAATGAGCAGTTCTTC
CATSASGRAVNEQFF
>TRBV7-9|TRBJ2-1|-|TRBD2
TGTGCCAGCAGCTCCCGACGGGGGGACAATGAGCAGTTCTTC
CASSSRRGDNEQFF
>TRBV19|TRBJ2-7|-|TRBD1
TGTGCCAGTAGTACCACCCGTGGACAGGGAACCTCCTACGAGCAGTACTTC
CASSTTRGQGTSYEQYF
>TRBV5-6|TRBJ2-7|-|-
TGTGCCAGCAGCTTAGCAGGCCCCTACGAGCAGTACTTC
CASSLAGPYEQYF
>TRBV19|TRBJ2-7|-|TRBD2
TGTGCCAGTAGTTCCACTAGCGGGGGGATCTACGAGCAGTACTTC
CASSSTSGGIYEQYF
>TRBV28|TRBJ1-3|-|-
TGTGCCAGCAGTTTTGGCAGAGCCACTGGAAACACCATATATTTT
CASSFGRATGNTIYF
>TRBV5-1|TRBJ2-3|-|-
TGCGCCAGCAGCGGGGCGACTAGCACAGATACGCAGTATTTT
CASSGATSTDTQYF
>TRBV7-8|TRBJ2-5|-|-
TGTGCCAGCAGCTTAGAAATCGGAAAAGAGACCCAGTACTTC
CASSLEIGKETQYF
>TRBV9|TRBJ2-5|-|-
TGTGCCAGCAGCCGCAGCGGGCAAGAGACCCAGTACTTC
CASSRSGQETQYF
>TRBV5-6|TRBJ2-3|-|-
TGTGCCAGCAGCCGAACAGATACGCAGTATTTT
CASSRTDTQYF
>TRBV15|TRBJ1-4|few|-
TGTGCCACCAGCAGGACGCCGAATGAAAAACTGTTTTTT
CATSRTPNEKLFF
>TRBV6-5|TRBJ2-5|-|-
TGTGCCAGCAGTTACCGGAAAGGGACCCAGTACTTC
CASSYRKGTQYF
>TRBV9|TRBJ1-3|-|-
TGTGCCAGCAGCGTAGAAGGTTACCTCTCTGGAAACACCATATATTTT
CASSVEGYLSGNTIYF
>TRBV7-9|TRBJ2-5|-|TRBD1
TGTGCCAGCAGTTATCCCGGGACAGGGCAAAAACAAGAGACCCAGTACTTC
CASSYPGTGQKQETQYF
>TRBV7-9|TRBJ2-5|-|TRBD1
TGTGCCAGCAGCGAGGGACAGGACCAAGAGACCCAGTACTTC
CASSEGQDQETQYF
>TRBV29-1|TRBJ1-2|-|-
TGCAGCGTTGACACTCACTATGGCTACACCTTC
CSVDTHYGYTF
>TRBV27|TRBJ2-7|-|-
TGTGCCAGCACTCAAGGGGGGATAGGTTTTGGCGAGCAGTACTTC
CASTQGGIGFGEQYF
>TRBV4-2|TRBJ1-2|-|TRBD1
TGTGCCAGCAGCCAACGCCAGGGGGCGTTAGATGGCTACACCTTC
CASSQRQGALDGYTF
>TRBV9|TRBJ1-3|-|-
TGTGCCAGCAGCGGAACATACTCTGGAAACACCATATATTTT
CASSGTYSGNTIYF
>TRBV4-3|TRBJ2-1|-|TRBD1
TGCGCCAGCAGCCAAGATGTCCGCGCAGGGGGCTTGACCTACAATGAGCAGTTCTTC
CASSQDVRAGGLTYNEQFF
>TRBV19|TRBJ2-3|-|TRBD2
TGTGCCAGTAGTATAAAGGCTAGCGGGGGGCCCTTCACAGATACGCAGTATTTT
CASSIKASGGPFTDTQYF
>TRBV5-6|TRBJ2-1|-|TRBD1
TGTGCCAGCAGCTCCGGGACAGGGTACGGGCAGTTCTTC
CASSSGTGYGQFF
>TRBV4-2|TRBJ2-3|few|TRBD2
TGTGCCAGCAGCCCGGGACTAGCGGGGGGACCTAGCACAGATACGCAGTATTTT
CASSPGLAGGPSTDTQYF
>TRBV5-1|TRBJ1-5|few|TRBD1
TGCGCCAGCAGCTTGGGAACAGGGGGCTATAGCAATCAGCCCCAGCATTTT
CASSLGTGGYSNQPQHF
>TRBV4-2|TRBJ2-7|-|TRBD2
TGTGCCAGCAGCCAGGCGGTGCGTGGGCGGGGGGAACTCGGGGAGCAGTACTTC
CASSQAVRGRGELGEQYF
>TRBV19|TRBJ2-7|-|-
TGTGCCAGTACCGCCGTAGCAGGCCACGAGCAGTACTTC
CASTAVAGHEQYF
>TRBV23-1|TRBJ2-7|-|-
TGCGCCAGCAGTCACCCAAACAGGGACTCCTACGAGCAGTACTTC
CASSHPNRDSYEQYF
>TRBV6-5|TRBJ2-3|-|TRBD2
TGTGCCAGCAGTTTCCGGCGGGGGGGCGGGGATACGCAGTATTTT
CASSFRRGGGDTQYF
>TRBV7-9|TRBJ1-4|-|-
TGTGCCAGCAGCTCATCCGGGACATCCTTTCGGACTAATGAAAAACTGTTTTTT
CASSSSGTSFRTNEKLFF
>TRBV6-5|TRBJ1-1|-|-
TGTGCCAGCAAACCGCGGGGGGCTGAAGCTTTCTTT
CASKPRGAEAFF
>TRBV27|TRBJ2-7|-|TRBD2
TGTGCCAGCAGTAGGACTAGCGGGACCTACGAGCAGTACTTC
CASSRTSGTYEQYF
>TRBV6-6|TRBJ1-2|-|TRBD1
TGTGCCAGCAGTTACGGGACAGGGGGCAGCTATGGCTACACCTTC
CASSYGTGGSYGYTF
>TRBV6-6|TRBJ1-3|-|-
TGTGCCAGCAGTGCCACATGGGGCTCTGGAAACACCATATATTTT
CASSATWGSGNTIYF
>TRBV9|TRBJ2-3|-|-
TGTGCCAGCAGCCCATCGGGTACCCCTAGCACAGATACGCAGTATTTT
CASSPSGTPSTDTQYF
>TRBV12-3/TRBV12-4|TRBJ1-5|-|-
TGTGCCAGCGGAATTGGGGGCAATCAGCCCCAGCATTTT
CASGIGGNQPQHF
>TRBV19|TRBJ1-2|-|-
TGTGCCAGTAGTACCCCGCGGGCAAGAACTAACTATGGCTACACCTTC
CASSTPRARTNYGYTF
>TRBV10-3|TRBJ2-3|-|TRBD2
TGTGCCATCAGTGAACTAGCGGGGAGCACAGATACGCAGTATTTT
CAISELAGSTDTQYF
>TRBV7-7|TRBJ1-3|-|-
TGTGCTAGCAGCCCTAGTGGCGCCGCCTCTGGAAACACCATATATTTT
CASSPSGAASGNTIYF
>TRBV11-2|TRBJ2-7|-|TRBD1
TGTGCCAGCAGCTTAGCCCGGACAGGGGGCTTTAACGAGCAGTACTTC
CASSLARTGGFNEQYF
>TRBV7-8|TRBJ2-1|-|TRBD1
TGTGCCAGCAGCCATTACAGGGGTCGGCAGTTCTTC
CASSHYRGRQFF
>TRBV7-6|TRBJ2-2|-|-
TGTGCCAGCAGCTTAGCTGGGGACGGACTTTACACCGGGGAGCTGTTTTTT
CASSLAGDGLYTGELFF
>TRBV2|TRBJ2-7|-|-
TGTGCCAGCAGTGATCTCTTACTCTCCTACGAGCAGTACTTC
CASSDLLLSYEQYF
>TRBV7-8|TRBJ2-1|-|TRBD2
TGTGCCAGCAGCTCCAAGCGGGGGGGTTACAATGAGCAGTTCTTC
CASSSKRGGYNEQFF
>TRBV7-2|TRBJ2-3|-|-
TGTGCCAGCAGCTTAGCCGCTAATCTTATAGATACGCAGTATTTT
CASSLAANLIDTQYF